The source of this TCR beta chain is a study of T cell repertoires in cytomegalovirus infection. TCRdb re-derived calls from the reads in MiXCR, one entry per CDR3 protein. Among approximately 89,000 distinct CDR3 sequences listed, roughly a quarter were seen once. This clonotype has a handful of counts. Its specificity is unknown. The junction had 12 bases not matched to a gene; V was cut back by 7 bases and J by 4 bases. Germline CDR1 and CDR2: SNHLY and FYNNEI. The CDR3 loop spans 16 amino acids. The TCR originated in a human donor in good health (CMV status not recorded). Some clones in this sample may be carry-over from other donors' samples. V usage is TRBV2 and J usage is TRBJ2-1; 8 nucleotides agree with TRBD2. This sample comprised CD8+ T cells from cultured PBMCs, obtained from culture after CMV antigen stimulation. The CDR3 sequence is CASIPPGSGVYNEQFF. The CDR3 coding sequence is TGTGCCAGCATTCCCCCGGGTAGCGGGGTTTACAATGAGCAGTTCTTC.